The TCR beta chain under discussion was sequenced for a study of cytomegalovirus exposure and HLA in healthy donors. PCR used 60 Vbeta primers and 13 Jbeta primers. Clones were sequenced by immunoSEQ multiplex PCR, and TCRdb holds only the in-frame ones, with some missing. The sample lists some 110,000 clones; roughly 80% were seen once. Study conclusions and caveats: For presence/absence analyses, sequencing depth was assumed to be roughly uniform across donors. Diagnosis of cytomegalovirus status made by the classifier reportedly showed high specificity and sensitivity. Certain indistinguishable V segments, among them TRBV6-2 and TRBV6-3, were excluded.

Healthy bone marrow donors made up the donor group. Note on this clone: Its specificity is unknown.

Deletions cut 0 bases from V and 0 bases from J, with 14 bases between. The CDR3 length is 17 residues. Germline V CDR1 and CDR2: LGHNA, YNFKEQ. Sequencing input: PBMCs. The chain uses TRBV4-2 and TRBJ1-2; no firm D call. This clonotype was obtained from a man younger than 45 in good health and CMV-seropositive. CDR3 coding DNA: TGTGCCAGCAGCCAAGATCTATTCACTGTCCCTAACTATGGCTACACCTTC. This codes for CASSQDLFTVPNYGYTF.